This TCR beta chain was recovered during a study of post-analysis software for immune sequencing data. Study observations and caveats: Five or six TRBV segments, TRBV5-6, TRBV5-1 and TRBV20-1 among them, were found more frequent in patients than controls.

Trimming at V came to 4 bases and at J to 5 bases, leaving 8 bases not matched to a gene. This CDR3 is 14 amino acids long. CDR1 DFQATT and CDR2 SNEGSKA come from the germline V gene (reference sequence). Tagging with unique molecular identifiers was a feature of the TCR beta cDNA libraries. Starting from about 1 to 10 million T cells, the study yielded about 540,000 cDNA molecules. TCRdb passed the PCR reads through MiXCR, listing each CDR3 protein once. The sample includes around 160,000 distinct CDR3 sequences, under 40% of them seen just once. To note about this clonotype: The target antigen is unknown.

J is TRBJ2-4 and V is TRBV20-1; 7 bases match TRBD1. Sequences were derived from blood, sampled after autologous hematopoietic stem cell transplantation. The source of this sequence is a girl aged 10 to 17 with multiple sclerosis. The CDR3 is CSATVDRVENIQYF. The DNA of the CDR3 is TGCAGTGCTACCGTTGACAGGGTAGAAAACATTCAGTACTTC.